These T cell receptor beta chains were read from a single sample in a study of T cell repertoires in cytomegalovirus infection. MiXCR, applied by TCRdb to the reads, yields one record per CDR3 protein. This sample has over 90,000 distinct CDR3 sequences, with approximately 16% found just once. Sequenced input: PBMCs. These receptors came from a human donor in good health (CMV status not recorded). Some clones in this sample may be carry-over from other donors' samples. Both conserved end residues are part of each CDR3. The order of the fields is V gene, J gene, clone size, D gene, CDR3 protein, CDR3 DNA. A D gene is named only where the DNA matches it firmly. Clone size is shown for a subset of rows, as once, few, many or a class of expanded clone.

v_call: TRBV20-1; j_call: TRBJ2-3; clone_size: NA; d_call: NA; cdr3_aa: CSASALLMDTQYF; cdr3_nt: TGCAGTGCGTCGGCCCTCTTAATGGATACGCAGTATTTT
v_call: TRBV12-3/TRBV12-4; j_call: TRBJ2-1; clone_size: many; d_call: TRBD1; cdr3_aa: CASSLARRTGTNEQFF; cdr3_nt: TGTGCCAGCAGTTTAGCGCGTAGGACAGGGACTAATGAGCAGTTCTTC
v_call: TRBV7-7; j_call: TRBJ2-3; clone_size: many; d_call: NA; cdr3_aa: CASSLAVGSDTQYF; cdr3_nt: TGTGCTAGCAGCTTAGCGGTGGGATCGGATACGCAGTATTTT
v_call: TRBV7-2; j_call: TRBJ1-4; clone_size: many; d_call: NA; cdr3_aa: CASSFRKEEKLFF; cdr3_nt: TGTGCCAGCAGCTTTCGTAAGGAAGAAAAACTGTTTTTT
v_call: TRBV20-1; j_call: TRBJ2-3; clone_size: NA; d_call: NA; cdr3_aa: CSAPFSGFTDTQYF; cdr3_nt: TGCAGTGCCCCCTTTAGCGGATTCACAGATACGCAGTATTTT
v_call: TRBV12-5; j_call: TRBJ1-1; clone_size: many; d_call: NA; cdr3_aa: CASGLNPNTEAFF; cdr3_nt: TGTGCTAGTGGTTTGAACCCCAACACTGAAGCTTTCTTT
v_call: TRBV5-6; j_call: TRBJ1-5; clone_size: many; d_call: NA; cdr3_aa: CASSFIGAKNQPQHF; cdr3_nt: TGTGCCAGCAGCTTTATAGGGGCCAAGAATCAGCCCCAGCATTTT
v_call: TRBV7-2; j_call: TRBJ2-3; clone_size: many; d_call: TRBD2; cdr3_aa: CASSLAGIQRGADTQYF; cdr3_nt: TGTGCCAGCAGCTTAGCGGGAATACAGCGGGGAGCAGATACGCAGTATTTT
v_call: TRBV20-1; j_call: TRBJ2-3; clone_size: many; d_call: TRBD2; cdr3_aa: CSAEGLAGPDTQYF; cdr3_nt: TGCAGTGCCGAGGGACTAGCGGGGCCAGATACGCAGTATTTT
v_call: TRBV9; j_call: TRBJ2-3; clone_size: many; d_call: NA; cdr3_aa: CASSVAGRSNTDTQYF; cdr3_nt: TGTGCCAGCAGCGTAGCTGGTAGAAGCAACACAGATACGCAGTATTTT
v_call: TRBV29-1; j_call: TRBJ2-2; clone_size: NA; d_call: TRBD1; cdr3_aa: CSVEGDRAVTGELFF; cdr3_nt: TGCAGCGTTGAGGGGGACAGGGCGGTCACCGGGGAGCTGTTTTTT
v_call: TRBV29-1; j_call: TRBJ2-7; clone_size: few; d_call: NA; cdr3_aa: CSVMMSYEQYF; cdr3_nt: TGCAGCGTTATGATGTCCTACGAGCAGTACTTC
v_call: TRBV2; j_call: TRBJ1-4; clone_size: few; d_call: TRBD1; cdr3_aa: CATGQGTTNEKLFF; cdr3_nt: TGTGCCACCGGACAGGGGACAACTAATGAAAAACTGTTTTTT
v_call: TRBV29-1; j_call: TRBJ2-3; clone_size: NA; d_call: NA; cdr3_aa: CSVRSESPDTQYF; cdr3_nt: TGCAGCGTTCGCTCGGAATCCCCAGATACGCAGTATTTT
v_call: TRBV11-1; j_call: TRBJ2-7; clone_size: many; d_call: NA; cdr3_aa: CASSLRDASYEQYF; cdr3_nt: TGTGCCAGCAGCTTAAGGGACGCCTCCTACGAGCAGTACTTC
v_call: TRBV2; j_call: TRBJ2-3; clone_size: many; d_call: NA; cdr3_aa: CASRPRGGTDTQYF; cdr3_nt: TGTGCCAGCAGACCCAGGGGAGGCACAGATACGCAGTATTTT
v_call: TRBV28; j_call: TRBJ1-2; clone_size: many; d_call: NA; cdr3_aa: CASSPGTGLWKANYGYTF; cdr3_nt: TGTGCCAGCAGTCCCGGGACGGGACTCTGGAAAGCTAACTATGGCTACACCTTC
v_call: TRBV6-2/TRBV6-3; j_call: TRBJ2-7; clone_size: NA; d_call: TRBD1; cdr3_aa: CASSYGTGPFSSYEQYF; cdr3_nt: TGTGCCAGCAGTTACGGGACAGGTCCGTTTAGCTCCTACGAGCAGTACTTC
v_call: TRBV7-9; j_call: TRBJ2-1; clone_size: many; d_call: TRBD2; cdr3_aa: CASSSGGIYNEQFF; cdr3_nt: TGTGCCAGCAGCTCGGGGGGGATCTACAATGAGCAGTTCTTC
v_call: TRBV20-1; j_call: TRBJ1-1; clone_size: many; d_call: TRBD1; cdr3_aa: CSARGTGRRAEAFF; cdr3_nt: TGCAGTGCTAGAGGGACAGGGAGGAGGGCTGAAGCTTTCTTT
v_call: TRBV20-1; j_call: TRBJ1-3; clone_size: few; d_call: NA; cdr3_aa: CSARDKGGSGNTIYF; cdr3_nt: TGCAGTGCTAGAGATAAGGGGGGCTCTGGAAACACCATATATTTT
v_call: TRBV7-3; j_call: TRBJ2-1; clone_size: many; d_call: NA; cdr3_aa: CASSPGWVSYNEQFF; cdr3_nt: TGTGCCAGCAGCCCCGGTTGGGTTTCCTACAATGAGCAGTTCTTC
v_call: TRBV29-1; j_call: TRBJ2-7; clone_size: NA; d_call: NA; cdr3_aa: CSVAWEGEQYF; cdr3_nt: TGCAGCGTCGCTTGGGAAGGCGAGCAGTACTTC
v_call: TRBV7-2; j_call: TRBJ2-1; clone_size: NA; d_call: TRBD2; cdr3_aa: CASSLPSSGVQYNEQFF; cdr3_nt: TGTGCCAGCAGCTTACCGTCTAGCGGGGTTCAATACAATGAGCAGTTCTTC
v_call: TRBV18; j_call: TRBJ1-1; clone_size: NA; d_call: TRBD1; cdr3_aa: CASSPGTARGTEAFF; cdr3_nt: TGTGCCAGCTCGCCCGGGACAGCGCGTGGCACTGAAGCTTTCTTT
v_call: TRBV20-1; j_call: TRBJ1-5; clone_size: NA; d_call: NA; cdr3_aa: CSAREGCDQPQHF; cdr3_nt: TGCAGTGCTAGAGAGGGATGCGATCAGCCCCAGCATTTT
v_call: TRBV14; j_call: TRBJ2-1; clone_size: NA; d_call: TRBD2; cdr3_aa: CASSRLAGGRSYNEQFF; cdr3_nt: TGTGCCAGCAGCCGACTAGCGGGGGGGCGCTCCTACAATGAGCAGTTCTTC
v_call: TRBV7-2; j_call: TRBJ1-1; clone_size: many; d_call: NA; cdr3_aa: CASSLGLGGTEAFF; cdr3_nt: TGTGCCAGCAGCTTAGGCTTGGGAGGCACTGAAGCTTTCTTT
v_call: TRBV20-1; j_call: TRBJ1-5; clone_size: few; d_call: NA; cdr3_aa: CSASDRFGRKEPQHF; cdr3_nt: TGCAGTGCTAGCGATCGGTTCGGGAGGAAGGAGCCCCAGCATTTT
v_call: TRBV7-2; j_call: TRBJ1-2; clone_size: NA; d_call: NA; cdr3_aa: CASRRRESGGYTF; cdr3_nt: TGTGCCAGCCGGAGGAGGGAGAGCGGTGGCTACACCTTC
v_call: TRBV4-1; j_call: TRBJ1-1; clone_size: medium-sized; d_call: NA; cdr3_aa: CASSPIGRDSNTEAFF; cdr3_nt: TGCGCCAGCAGCCCCATAGGAAGGGACTCGAACACTGAAGCTTTCTTT
v_call: TRBV7-9; j_call: TRBJ1-1; clone_size: NA; d_call: NA; cdr3_aa: CASSSQKRSTEAFF; cdr3_nt: TGTGCCAGCAGCTCGCAAAAACGTTCTACTGAAGCTTTCTTT
v_call: TRBV11-2; j_call: TRBJ2-1; clone_size: many; d_call: NA; cdr3_aa: CASSLGASYNEQFF; cdr3_nt: TGTGCCAGCAGCTTAGGAGCCTCCTACAATGAGCAGTTCTTC
v_call: TRBV7-2; j_call: TRBJ1-5; clone_size: many; d_call: NA; cdr3_aa: CASSSRLRGSVNQPQHF; cdr3_nt: TGTGCCAGCAGCTCGCGACTGAGAGGTTCGGTGAATCAGCCCCAGCATTTT
v_call: TRBV20-1; j_call: TRBJ1-6; clone_size: few; d_call: TRBD1; cdr3_aa: CSARDAGQGNNSPLHF; cdr3_nt: TGCAGTGCTAGAGATGCCGGACAGGGAAATAATTCACCCCTCCACTTT
v_call: TRBV29-1; j_call: TRBJ1-1; clone_size: NA; d_call: TRBD1; cdr3_aa: CSVEGTGPGNTEAFF; cdr3_nt: TGCAGCGTTGAGGGGACAGGACCAGGCAACACTGAAGCTTTCTTT
v_call: TRBV6-6; j_call: TRBJ1-6; clone_size: few; d_call: NA; cdr3_aa: CASSYSFRGRNSPLHF; cdr3_nt: TGTGCCAGCAGTTACTCCTTCAGGGGAAGGAATTCACCCCTCCACTTT
v_call: TRBV12-3/TRBV12-4; j_call: TRBJ2-7; clone_size: few; d_call: TRBD1; cdr3_aa: CASRGQGASTYEQYF; cdr3_nt: TGTGCCAGCAGGGGACAGGGGGCGAGTACCTACGAGCAGTACTTC
v_call: TRBV29-1; j_call: TRBJ1-5; clone_size: NA; d_call: NA; cdr3_aa: CSATTGFGQPQHF; cdr3_nt: TGCAGCGCCACAACAGGGTTCGGACAGCCCCAGCATTTT
v_call: TRBV20-1; j_call: TRBJ1-4; clone_size: NA; d_call: NA; cdr3_aa: CSATRFDEKLFF; cdr3_nt: TGCAGTGCTACCCGGTTCGACGAAAAACTGTTTTTT
v_call: TRBV6-5; j_call: TRBJ2-2; clone_size: many; d_call: NA; cdr3_aa: CASSSRSGGTGELFF; cdr3_nt: TGTGCCAGCAGTTCTCGGTCTGGGGGGACCGGGGAGCTGTTTTTT